This entry lists 25 T cell receptor beta chains sequenced from one sample in a study of T-cell reconstitution after alpha-beta-depleted transplantation in children. Preparation of the TCRbeta library involved a method that used unique molecular identifiers. TCRdb recomputed calls from the PCR reads with MiXCR, one row per CDR3 protein. The data hold about 540,000 distinct CDR3 sequences, with around 17% observed a single time. The specimen comprised PBMCs from the stem cell graft donor, sampled from the stem cell graft. Source of these receptors: a human donor who donated a stem cell graft to a child with acute lymphoblastic leukemia.

This clonotype was observed once. The V gene is TRBV10-3, the J gene TRBJ2-2; 9 positions match TRBD2. The ends lost 7 bases at V and 5 bases at J; junction bases unmatched: 8. This CDR3 has 15 residues. Germline CDR1 is ENHRY and CDR2 is SYGVKD. The CDR3 nucleotides are TGTGCCATCACCGTTAGCGGGAGCCCAACCGGGGAGCTGTTTTTT. Encoded protein: CAITVSGSPTGELFF.

This clonotype was seen a handful of times. The junction and the germline gene differ at one end; a read error may be behind it. V is TRBV10-1 and J is TRBJ2-7; D gene ambiguous. This CDR3 has 16 amino acids. Per germline, CDR1 WNHNN and CDR2 SYGVQD (reference sequence). CDR3 residues: CASSESTYRTVYEKYF. The CDR3 bases are TGCGCCAGCAGTGAGTCGACTTATCGGACCGTTTACGAGAAGTACTTC.

This clonotype was detected only a few times. The chain recombines TRBV5-1 with TRBJ2-2; D may match TRBD1 or TRBD2 (5 bases each). Trimming removed 9 bases from V and 0 bases from J, with 9 bases in between. Germline V gives CDR1 SGHRS, CDR2 YFSETQ. The CDR3 runs to 13 residues. CDR3 sequence (DNA): TGCGCCAACGGGGACGCGAACACCGGGGAGCTGTTTTTT. Translation: CANGDANTGELFF.

This clonotype has a handful of counts. The CDR3 is CASSLAFGPLSSYEQYF. As DNA, the CDR3 is TGTGCCAGCAGCTTAGCTTTTGGGCCCCTGAGCTCCTACGAGCAGTACTTC. The chain links TRBV7-6 to TRBJ2-7; D is unresolved. CDR1 is SGHVS and CDR2 is FNYEAQ in the germline V gene. The CDR3 contains 17 residues. V lost 0 bases and J lost 0, with 15 bases in between.

The CDR3 loop is CASSQVMRTDNNEQFF. For the CDR3, the DNA is TGTGCCAGCAGCCAAGTAATGCGGACAGACAACAATGAGCAGTTCTTC. V usage is TRBV3-1 and J usage is TRBJ2-1, with D maybe TRBD1 (6 bases). The CDR3 loop spans 16 amino acids. In germline, CDR1 is LGHDT, CDR2 YNNKEL (reference sequence). Trimming cost V 1 base and J 5 bases, with 15 bases left between them.

The V call is TRBV5-1, the J call TRBJ2-7; 9 positions agree with TRBD1. CDR3 length equals 14 residues. V shed 4 bases, J shed 0 bases, and the junction held 2 bases outside the gene matches. In germline, CDR1 is SGHRS, CDR2 YFSETQ. CDR3 loop: CASSRTGDSYEQYF. The CDR3 DNA is TGCGCCAGCAGCCGGACAGGGGACTCCTACGAGCAGTACTTC.

This clonotype showed up just a few times. This sequence joins TRBV7-3 and TRBJ2-1; D could derive from TRBD1 or TRBD2 (5 bases each). V was cut by 1 base and J by 0 bases, with 13 bases left in between. The CDR3 spans 17 residues. Per germline, CDR1 SGHTA and CDR2 FQGTGA. CDR3 in DNA: TGTGCCAGCAGCTTAAAGTCGAGGGGATCCTCCTACAATGAGCAGTTCTTC. It specifies CASSLKSRGSSYNEQFF.

This clonotype was detected only a few times. The chain carries TRBV5-6 and TRBJ2-1; 10 bases agree with TRBD2. V lost 2 bases and J lost 3; bases outside the gene matches: 2. Germline loops: CDR1 SGHDT, CDR2 YYEEEE. The CDR3 loop spans 15 amino acids. The CDR3 DNA reads TGTGCCAGCAGCTTTAGCGGGAGGAGCTACAATGAGCAGTTCTTC. It codes for CASSFSGRSYNEQFF.

The chain carries TRBV6-1 and TRBJ1-6, with D perhaps TRBD1 (5 bases). V lost 6 bases and J 7 bases, leaving 13 bases between the germline ends. Germline V gene lookup returns CDR1 MNHNS and CDR2 SASEGT. The CDR3 consists of 14 residues. This CDR3 reads CASSPGRVNSPLHF. CDR3 in DNA: TGTGCCAGCAGCCCGGGGCGAGTCAATTCACCCCTCCACTTT.

A few counts support this clonotype. The genes are TRBV27 and TRBJ1-2, with TRBD1 identical over 7 bases. The V segment lost 5 bases and the J segment 4 bases; nucleotides outside the gene matches: 7. The CDR3 length is 14 residues. Germline CDR1 reads MNHEY; CDR2 reads SMNVEV (reference sequence). CDR3 region: CASSPQTGAYGYTF. In DNA, the CDR3 is TGTGCCAGCAGTCCCCAAACAGGGGCCTATGGCTACACCTTC.

The rearrangement uses TRBV12-3 or TRBV12-4 and TRBJ1-5, with 8 bases aligning to TRBD1. Germline trimming cut 5 bases from V and 0 bases from J; bases unmatched to any gene: 12. The CDR3 totals 18 residues. CDR3 region: CASSRRQGKRDSNQPQHF. The CDR3 DNA reads as TGTGCCAGCAGTCGTAGACAGGGGAAGAGGGATAGCAATCAGCCCCAGCATTTT.

There are a few counts of this clonotype. The CDR3 reads CSAPMGWEYSNQPQHF. In nucleotides, the CDR3 is TGCAGTGCCCCCATGGGCTGGGAATACAGCAATCAGCCCCAGCATTTT. The genes are TRBV20-1 and TRBJ1-5; D is uncertain. This CDR3 comprises 16 residues. Germline V lookup: CDR1 DFQATT, CDR2 SNEGSKA (reference sequence). Trimming took off 6 bases at V and 1 base at J, with 19 bases between the two ends.

In this sample, this clonotype turned up a few times. The chain is built from TRBV7-6 and TRBJ2-3; D gene unclear. The V gene's germline CDR1 is SGHVS and CDR2 FNYEAQ. The CDR3 contains 14 residues. Trimming took off 0 bases at V and 3 bases at J, with 7 bases between the two ends. CDR3 coding DNA: TGTGCCAGCAGCTTAGCCACAGTGACAGATACGCAGTATTTT. Amino acid sequence: CASSLATVTDTQYF. Full variable domain (outside the CDR3, taken from reference TRBV7-6 and TRBJ2-3): GAGVSQSPRYKVTKRGQDVALRCDPISGHVSLYWYRQALGQGPEFLTYFNYEAQQDKSGLPNDRFSAERPEGSISTLTIQRTEQRDSAMYRCASSLATVTDTQYFGPGTRLTVL.

The gene calls are TRBV7-8 and TRBJ2-3; possibly TRBD1 for D (5 bases). The CDR3 covers 14 residues. Trimming took off 5 bases at V and 4 bases at J, with 13 bases between the two ends. Looked up from germline, CDR1 is SGHVS and CDR2 is FQNEAQ. The CDR3 DNA follows: TGTGCCAGCAGCGGGGCTCCGCCATCAGATACGCAGTATTTT. Encoded protein: CASSGAPPSDTQYF.

A few counts support this clonotype. This sequence joins TRBV20-1 and TRBJ2-5; D is undetermined. Per germline, CDR1 DFQATT and CDR2 SNEGSKA (reference sequence). Between the trimmed V and J ends, which lost 5 bases and 5 bases, there was a span of 15 bases. The CDR3 consists of 13 residues. CDR3: CSAPPEIWETQYF. CDR3 DNA sequence: TGCAGTGCTCCCCCCGAGATCTGGGAGACCCAGTACTTC.

The chain has TRBV7-9 and TRBJ1-1; no reliable D call. V was trimmed by 2 bases and J by 6 bases, leaving 10 bases between them. The length of the CDR3 is 13 residues. Germline V gene sequence: CDR1 SEHNR, CDR2 FQNEAQ (reference sequence). CDR3 sequence (DNA): TGTGCCAGCAGCTTATTGGAATGGGCTGAAGCTTTCTTT. Translating it yields CASSLLEWAEAFF. The whole variable domain, remainder taken from reference TRBV7-9 and TRBJ1-1, is DTGVSQNPRHKITKRGQNVTFRCDPISEHNRLYWYRQTLGQGPEFLTYFQNEAQLEKSRLLSDRFSAERPKGSFSTLEIQRTEQGDSAMYLCASSLLEWAEAFFGQGTRLTVV.

The genes are TRBV7-3 and TRBJ2-1; TRBD1 matches at 8 bases. V lost 2 bases and J lost 7; bases outside the gene matches: 7. This CDR3 is built from 15 residues. CDR1 and CDR2 (germline): SGHTA, FQGTGA. In DNA, the CDR3 is TGTGCCAGCAGCTTAGATGGCAGGGGGCCTAATGAGCAGTTCTTC. Its translation is CASSLDGRGPNEQFF. Supplemented by reference TRBV7-3 and TRBJ2-1, the full variable domain reads GAGVSQTPSNKVTEKGKYVELRCDPISGHTALYWYRQSLGQGPEFLIYFQGTGAADDSGLPNDRFFAVRPEGSVSTLKIQRTERGDSAVYLCASSLDGRGPNEQFFGPGTRLTVL.

This clonotype has a handful of counts. Lacking the conserved final phenylalanine or tryptophan, this CDR3 likely reflects a read error. The DNA is left out, because the CDR3 cannot be placed on it with certainty; the CDR3 is given as TCRdb lists it. V usage is TRBV5-1 and J usage is TRBJ2-7. The CDR3 extends over 9 residues, inclusive of both ends. Germline assignment: CDR1 SGHRS and CDR2 YFSETQ. The CDR3 region is CASSLDRRK.

V is TRBV27 and J is TRBJ1-2, with D possibly matching TRBD1 (5 bases). Germline V lookup: CDR1 MNHEY, CDR2 SMNVEV (reference sequence). This CDR3 spans 13 amino acids. The V gene lost 2 bases and the J gene lost 6 bases, with 10 bases spanning the gap. The CDR3 reads CASSLSGTDGYTF. DNA for the CDR3: TGTGCCAGCAGTTTAAGTGGGACGGATGGCTACACCTTC.

The chain uses TRBV10-3 and TRBJ2-1, with D unresolved. CDR3 size: 17 residues. V was pared by 0 bases and J by 1 base, with 13 bases between. The germline gives CDR1 ENHRY, CDR2 SYGVKD. CDR3 coding DNA: TGTGCCATCAGTGAGTCGATGTCTACCAGGTCCTACAATGAGCAGTTCTTC. Amino acid sequence: CAISESMSTRSYNEQFF.

This clonotype was found a few times. This chain uses TRBV9 with TRBJ1-2; TRBD1 agrees at 8 bases. Germline lookup yields CDR1 SGDLS and CDR2 YYNGEE. The J segment lost 3 bases and the V segment lost 3 bases, leaving 4 bases of the junction unmatched. This CDR3 has 14 residues. Written as DNA, the CDR3 is TGTGCCAGCAGCGCCGGGACAGGATACTATGGCTACACCTTC. Its protein product is CASSAGTGYYGYTF.

In this sample, this clonotype turned up many times. The chain is built from TRBV29-1 and TRBJ2-5; D is possibly TRBD1 (5 bases). This CDR3 spans 14 amino acids. The germline V and J ends were trimmed by 2 bases and 4 bases, with 14 bases remaining between them. CDR1 SQVTM and CDR2 ANQGSEA come from the germline V gene. Written as DNA, the CDR3 is TGCAGCGTTGAATTCAGGGCTGGGCGAGAGACCCAGTACTTC. Protein: CSVEFRAGRETQYF. Filled out from reference TRBV29-1 and TRBJ2-5, the complete variable domain reads SAVISQKPSRDICQRGTSLTIQCQVDSQVTMMFWYRQQPGQSLTLIATANQGSEATYESGFVIDKFPISRPNLTFSTLTVSNMSPEDSSIYLCSVEFRAGRETQYFGPGTRLLVL.

The V and J genes are TRBV12-3 or TRBV12-4 and TRBJ2-1, with D tentatively TRBD2 (5 bases). V dropped 5 bases and J dropped 8 bases, with 10 bases sitting between them. This CDR3 is built from 12 residues. DNA for the CDR3: TGTGCCAGCAGTCGGAGGTCGGATGAGCAGTTCTTC. Protein sequence: CASSRRSDEQFF.

The chain employs TRBV18 and TRBJ1-3; weak D call: TRBD1 (5 bases). The CDR3 extends over 16 amino acids. CDR1 and CDR2 from the germline V gene are KGHSH and LQKENI. V was trimmed by 4 bases and J by 0 bases, leaving 13 bases between them. As DNA, the CDR3 is TGTGCCAGCTCACGTGGGGCTACGTTCTCTGGAAACACCATATATTTT. Translation gives CASSRGATFSGNTIYF.

A few counts support this clonotype. This chain uses TRBV5-6 with TRBJ1-5, with unresolved D. Trimming removed 0 bases from V and 12 bases from J, with 16 bases in between. CDR3 length: 14 amino acids. CDR1 SGHDT and CDR2 YYEEEE come from the germline V gene. The CDR3 bases are TGTGCCAGCAGCTTGGCCAGCGTGCCGCTGTTCCAGCATTTT. Protein product: CASSLASVPLFQHF.